A selection of T cell receptor beta chains follows, all from one sample in a study of spatial heterogeneity in lung cancer. TCRdb ran MiXCR on the 5' RACE reads and lists one entry per CDR3 protein. The sample includes about 100,000 distinct CDR3 sequences, 4.4% of them seen just once. Sequences were derived from lung tumor tissue, sampled at surgery. Receptors originate from a male donor with early-stage non-small cell lung cancer. The CDR3 runs from the conserved cysteine through the conserved F or W. Each record gives: CDR3 DNA, CDR3 protein, clone size, D gene, V gene, J gene. The D gene is left open where the match is weak. The size of a clone is reported for some rows only, either as once, few or many, or as a class for expanded clones.

TGCAGTGCTAGAGAGTTGGGGACCACCTACGAGCAGTACTTC	CSARELGTTYEQYF	many	.	TRBV20-1	TRBJ2-7
TGCAGCGTTGAGGGAGGGGCCTACGAGCAGTACTTC	CSVEGGAYEQYF	many	TRBD2	TRBV29-1	TRBJ2-7
TGTGCCAGCTCACCAAGCGGAGGGACCTACGAGCAGTACTTC	CASSPSGGTYEQYF	many	.	TRBV18	TRBJ2-7
TGCGCCAGCAGCACCTTTGGCGGGGAGCTGTTTTTT	CASSTFGGELFF	many	.	TRBV5-1	TRBJ2-2
TGTGCCAGCAGTTCCCGGGACAACTCTCAAGGGAACACTGAAGCTTTCTTT	CASSSRDNSQGNTEAFF	many	.	TRBV27	TRBJ1-1
TGCGCCAGCAGCCAAGGGACTAGCGGCTACACAGATACGCAGTATTTT	CASSQGTSGYTDTQYF	many	TRBD2	TRBV4-1	TRBJ2-3
TGTGCCTGGAGTGGGGCACTAGCGGGAGGGATGGCCTACAATGAGCAGTTCTTC	CAWSGALAGGMAYNEQFF	many	TRBD2	TRBV30	TRBJ2-1
TGTGCCAGCTCACCTGGCAGCCAATCCGCTGAAGCTTTCTTT	CASSPGSQSAEAFF	few	.	TRBV18	TRBJ1-1
TGCGCCAGCAGCCAAAAAATGGGGGGGTTAGCTTTCTTT	CASSQKMGGLAFF	many	.	TRBV4-1	TRBJ1-1
TGCAGTGCCACCCCATTCCCGACAGACACGACTTTCTCCGCCCAGGAGCAGTTCTTC	CSATPFPTDTTFSAQEQFF	many	.	TRBV20-1	TRBJ2-1
TGTGCCAGCAGCTTAGATTTGGTACAAGAGACCCAGTACTTC	CASSLDLVQETQYF	many	.	TRBV11-2	TRBJ2-5
TGTGCCAGCAGTTACGGGCTCAACTCCTACGAGCAGTACTTC	CASSYGLNSYEQYF	many	.	TRBV6-2/TRBV6-3	TRBJ2-7
TGTGCCACTGGGACAGACACCGGGGAGCTGTTTTTT	CATGTDTGELFF	few	TRBD1	TRBV6-6	TRBJ2-2
TGTGCCAGCAGTGAAGCGGGGGCGGCCTCTGGAAACACCATATATTTT	CASSEAGAASGNTIYF	many	.	TRBV2	TRBJ1-3
TGTGCCAGCTCACCACCGGCTCGGGGGGCAGGGTACGAGCAGTACTTC	CASSPPARGAGYEQYF	few	.	TRBV18	TRBJ2-7
TGCGCCAGCAGCCCTCCGGTTACCACCGGGGAGCTGTTTTTT	CASSPPVTTGELFF	many	.	TRBV4-1	TRBJ2-2
TGTGCCAGCAGCTCAGTCACCCCGGGCGATCAGCCCCAGCATTTT	CASSSVTPGDQPQHF	many	.	TRBV7-9	TRBJ1-5
TGCGCCAGCAGCTTGGCGGGAGGGTTGAGCGAGCAGTACTTC	CASSLAGGLSEQYF	many	TRBD2	TRBV5-1	TRBJ2-7
TGTGCCAGCAGGATGGACCATAACTATGGCTACACCTTC	CASRMDHNYGYTF	few	.	TRBV27	TRBJ1-2
TGTGCCAGCAGCCGGATAGGAAATGGCGGACACAATGAGCAGTTCTTC	CASSRIGNGGHNEQFF	few	.	TRBV11-1	TRBJ2-1
TGTGCCAGCAAGGTTCTTATGGACTCCTACGAGCAGTACTTC	CASKVLMDSYEQYF	.	.	TRBV6-5	TRBJ2-7
TGCGCCAGCAGCCTTCGACTAGCGGGAGTCGTATTGAGGTTCTTC	CASSLRLAGVVLRFF	few	TRBD2	TRBV4-1	TRBJ2-1
TGCGCCAGCAGCTTGGGCTTCCCTGGCGATGAGCAGTTCTTC	CASSLGFPGDEQFF	many	.	TRBV5-1	TRBJ2-1
TGTGCCAGCAGCTATACTAGCGGGGTCACAGATACGCAGTATTTT	CASSYTSGVTDTQYF	medium-sized	TRBD2	TRBV27	TRBJ2-3
TGTGCCAGCTCGCCACAGGGGCGGAAAGGCTACACCTTC	CASSPQGRKGYTF	many	TRBD1	TRBV11-2	TRBJ1-2
TGCAGTGCGCACCCCGGGGGGGGTCTGACAGATACGCAGTATTTT	CSAHPGGGLTDTQYF	.	TRBD2	TRBV20-1	TRBJ2-3
TGCAGTGCTAGCGCGCTGGCCAAGACCTACGAGCAGTACTTC	CSASALAKTYEQYF	.	.	TRBV20-1	TRBJ2-7
TGTGCCAGCAGTCTGCGCGGTGCCGCCTACGAGCAGTACTTC	CASSLRGAAYEQYF	many	.	TRBV28	TRBJ2-7
TGTGCCAGCAGCACACCCAATGGGGCCTACACCTTC	CASSTPNGAYTF	many	.	TRBV7-9	TRBJ1-2